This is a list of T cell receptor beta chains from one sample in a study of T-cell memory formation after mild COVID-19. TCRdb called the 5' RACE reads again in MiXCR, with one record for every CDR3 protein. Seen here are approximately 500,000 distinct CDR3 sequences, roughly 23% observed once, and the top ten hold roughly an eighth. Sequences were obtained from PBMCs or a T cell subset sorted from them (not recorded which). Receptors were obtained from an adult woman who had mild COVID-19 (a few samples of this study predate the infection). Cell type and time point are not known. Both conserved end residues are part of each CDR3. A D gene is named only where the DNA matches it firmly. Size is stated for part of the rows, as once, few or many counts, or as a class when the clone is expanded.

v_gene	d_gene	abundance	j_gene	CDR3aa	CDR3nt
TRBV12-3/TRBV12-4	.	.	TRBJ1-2	CASSPGMYGYTF	TGTGCCAGCAGTCCCGGGATGTATGGCTACACCTTC
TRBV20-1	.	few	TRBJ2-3	CSASVTLVPDTQYF	TGCAGTGCTAGTGTAACCCTAGTTCCAGATACGCAGTATTTT
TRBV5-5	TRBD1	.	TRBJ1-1	CASSPGTAPGDTEAFF	TGTGCCAGCAGCCCCGGGACAGCACCTGGGGACACTGAAGCTTTCTTT
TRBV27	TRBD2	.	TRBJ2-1	CASSPQRGGYNEQFF	TGTGCCAGCAGTCCCCAGCGGGGGGGCTACAATGAGCAGTTCTTC
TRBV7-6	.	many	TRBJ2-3	CASSSRTDTQYF	TGTGCCAGCAGCTCTCGCACAGATACGCAGTATTTT
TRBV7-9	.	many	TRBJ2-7	CASSLGLGFSPYEQYF	TGTGCCAGCAGCTTAGGACTCGGTTTCTCCCCCTACGAGCAGTACTTC
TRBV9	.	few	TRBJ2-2	CASSATSAGELFF	TGTGCCAGCAGCGCCACAAGCGCCGGGGAGCTGTTTTTT
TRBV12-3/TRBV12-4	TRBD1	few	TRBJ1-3	CASSPQGTGNTIYF	TGTGCCAGCAGTCCACAGGGGACTGGAAACACCATATATTTT
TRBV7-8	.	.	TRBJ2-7	CASSGTQASYEQYF	TGTGCCAGCAGCGGGACCCAAGCCTCCTACGAGCAGTACTTC
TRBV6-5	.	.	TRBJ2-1	CASGVGGINNEQFF	TGTGCCAGCGGCGTCGGAGGAATAAACAATGAGCAGTTCTTC
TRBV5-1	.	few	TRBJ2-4	CASSLMGENIQYF	TGCGCCAGCAGCTTGATGGGGGAAAACATTCAGTACTTC
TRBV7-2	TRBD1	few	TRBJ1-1	CASSEQGLLNTEAFF	TGTGCCAGCAGCGAACAGGGGCTACTGAACACTGAAGCTTTCTTT
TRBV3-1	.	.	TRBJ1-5	CASSQALGRVNQPQHF	TGTGCCAGCAGCCAAGCCTTGGGCAGGGTCAATCAGCCCCAGCATTTT
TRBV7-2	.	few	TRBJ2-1	CASSLGRGSRGYNEQFF	TGTGCCAGCAGCTTAGGACGTGGGTCACGAGGGTACAATGAGCAGTTCTTC
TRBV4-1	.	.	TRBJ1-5	CASSQERTGNQPQHF	TGCGCCAGCAGCCAAGAAAGGACAGGCAATCAGCCCCAGCATTTT
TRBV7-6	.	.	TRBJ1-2	CASSLGPSRNYGYTF	TGTGCCAGCAGCTTAGGTCCCTCGAGAAACTATGGCTACACCTTC
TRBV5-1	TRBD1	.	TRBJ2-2	CASTGQAQNTGELFF	TGCGCCAGTACCGGACAGGCCCAAAACACCGGGGAGCTGTTTTTT
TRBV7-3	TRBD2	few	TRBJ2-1	CASSLYPRGLVPNEQFF	TGTGCCAGCAGTTTATATCCTAGGGGACTAGTCCCGAATGAGCAGTTCTTC
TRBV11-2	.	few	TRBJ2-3	CASSLEGDPEDTQYF	TGTGCCAGCAGCTTAGAGGGAGACCCCGAGGATACGCAGTATTTT
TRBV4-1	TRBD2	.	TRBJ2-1	CASSQGGTSAYNEQFF	TGCGCCAGCAGCCAAGGCGGGACTAGCGCCTACAATGAGCAGTTCTTC
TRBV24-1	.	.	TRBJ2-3	CATSVGPTDTQYF	TGTGCCACCAGTGTGGGTCCCACAGATACGCAGTATTTT
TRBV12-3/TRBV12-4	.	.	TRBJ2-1	CASSLGGLPLYNEQFF	TGTGCCAGCAGTTTAGGGGGCCTCCCCCTTTACAATGAGCAGTTCTTC